This TCR beta chain was obtained from a study of OX40 agonist ivuxolimab in advanced cancers. The repertoire was sequenced with immunoSEQ multiplex PCR; TCRdb's copy has only in-frame clones and lacks some. Of 57,000 or so clones in the sample, about 93% are singletons; the top ten hold under 20%. In its sample, this clone was seen once. The sequence was collected from an adult with an advanced solid tumor such as melanoma, head and neck, liver or kidney cancer. The material was CD4+ or CD8+ T cells sorted from blood, obtained in a trial of the OX40 agonist ivuxolimab.

The CDR3: CASSYSLGGYYGYTF. The CDR3 DNA reads as TGTGCCAGCAGTTACTCGTTAGGGGGCTACTATGGCTACACCTTC. The chain has TRBV6-5 and TRBJ1-2; 7 bases agree with TRBD1. This CDR3 comprises 15 residues. V gave up 0 bases and J gave up 3 bases; unmatched junction bases: 4. Germline loops: CDR1 MNHEY, CDR2 SVGAGI.